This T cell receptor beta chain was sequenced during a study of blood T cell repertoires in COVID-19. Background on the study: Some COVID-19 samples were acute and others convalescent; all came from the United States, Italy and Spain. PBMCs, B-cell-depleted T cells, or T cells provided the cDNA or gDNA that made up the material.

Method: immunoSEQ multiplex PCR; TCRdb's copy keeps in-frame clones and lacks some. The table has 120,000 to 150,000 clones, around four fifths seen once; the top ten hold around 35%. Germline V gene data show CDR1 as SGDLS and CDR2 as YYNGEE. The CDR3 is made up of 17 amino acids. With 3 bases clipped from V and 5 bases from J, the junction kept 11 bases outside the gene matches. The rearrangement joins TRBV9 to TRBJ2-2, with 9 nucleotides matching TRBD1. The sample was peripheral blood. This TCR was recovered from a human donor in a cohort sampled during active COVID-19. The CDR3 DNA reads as TGTGCCAGCAGCGGCCCCACAGGGGGCGCGGTAACCGGGGAGCTGTTTTTT. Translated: CASSGPTGGAVTGELFF.